Below, one TCR beta chain is given with its context. Its antigen remains unidentified. The data are from a study of cytomegalovirus exposure and HLA in healthy donors. At the level of the study: From 170 million or so T cells, an earlier analysis saw 120 million or so unique TCR beta sequences. Study-wide points: Previous analysis showed most TCR beta V segments were productive about 87% or about 30% of the time. Rarity held for most TCR sequences, but there were some public TCRs that occurred in many donors. Available immune exposure information was restricted to CMV serostatus only.

The PCR was carried out with 60 Vbeta primers and 13 Jbeta primers. Some clones are missing from TCRdb's copy, which holds only in-frame ones; the method was immunoSEQ multiplex PCR. The table shows around 170,000 clones, with approximately 88% occurring only once. Germline CDR1 LNHDA, CDR2 SQIVND (reference sequence). Trimming took 3 bases from V and 0 from J, leaving 11 bases between them. This CDR3 is built from 15 residues. This TCR came from a boy between 2 and 10 years old in good health and CMV-seronegative. V gene TRBV19 combines with J gene TRBJ1-2, with a possible D match to TRBD1 (6 bases). Input material: PBMCs. DNA for the CDR3: TGTGCCAGTAGTATGACAGGTTTACCTAACTATGGCTACACCTTC. It specifies CASSMTGLPNYGYTF.